These T cell receptor beta chains were read from a single sample in a study of early T cells in non-severe SARS-CoV-2 infection. TCRdb reprocessed the 5' RACE reads via MiXCR and lists one record per CDR3 protein. Among about 58,000 distinct CDR3 sequences listed, 9.5% to 15% were seen once. Sequencing input: whole blood. Receptors originate from an adult who was a healthcare worker with PCR-confirmed SARS-CoV-2 infection or an uninfected control (not recorded which). Each CDR3 is given with its conserved first and last residue. The D gene is left open where the match is weak. Only part of the rows carry a size: once, few, many, or a class if the clone is expanded.

d_call,j_call,clone_size,v_call,cdr3_aa,cdr3_nt
TRBD1,TRBJ1-1,many,TRBV29-1,CSLGTGGSTEAFF,TGCAGTTTGGGGACAGGGGGGAGCACTGAAGCTTTCTTT
TRBD2,TRBJ2-5,few,TRBV9,CASSPQDGGAFSETQYF,TGTGCCAGCAGCCCACAAGACGGGGGGGCCTTTTCGGAGACCCAGTACTTC
.,TRBJ2-5,few,TRBV9,CASSAPGSGQETQYF,TGTGCCAGCAGCGCACCGGGATCAGGGCAAGAGACCCAGTACTTC
TRBD2,TRBJ2-1,many,TRBV6-6,CASSYAGVEHEQFF,TGTGCCAGCAGTTACGCGGGAGTCGAGCATGAGCAGTTCTTC
.,TRBJ1-2,.,TRBV9,CASSPAGEANYGYTF,TGTGCCAGCAGCCCCGCAGGGGAGGCTAACTATGGCTACACCTTC
.,TRBJ2-5,few,TRBV5-6,CASSTRETQYF,TGTGCCAGCAGCACCAGAGAGACCCAGTACTTC
TRBD1,TRBJ1-2,few,TRBV29-1,CSVAPDRDGYTF,TGCAGCGTGGCACCGGACAGGGACGGCTACACCTTC
.,TRBJ1-1,.,TRBV28,CASSLRVTVNTEAFF,TGTGCCAGCAGTTTAAGGGTCACGGTGAACACTGAAGCTTTCTTT
TRBD1,TRBJ2-1,.,TRBV4-1,CASSQADRDYNEQFF,TGCGCCAGCAGCCAAGCGGACAGGGACTACAATGAGCAGTTCTTC
.,TRBJ2-2,.,TRBV4-2,CASSQAQGGPGELFF,TGTGCCAGCAGCCAAGCTCAGGGCGGCCCCGGGGAGCTGTTTTTT